Listed below are T cell receptor beta chains from one sample, sequenced in a study of control samples from healthy donors and cancer patients. TCRdb keeps only in-frame clones here, not all; method: immunoSEQ multiplex PCR. Here the sample spans 65,000 to 95,000 clones, 70% to 90% being singletons. The sequencing sample was made of blood. These receptors all come from a man aged 50 to 59 in good health. Each CDR3 is given with its conserved first and last residue. Fields, in order: D gene, J gene, V gene, clone size, CDR3 DNA, CDR3 protein. D genes are given only for firm matches. Size values are once, few and many counts, or a class for expanded clones, and some rows have none.

- | TRBJ2-4 | TRBV29-1 | - | TGCAGCGTTGAACCTGGGAATCGAAACATTCAGTACTTC | CSVEPGNRNIQYF
TRBD1 | TRBJ1-2 | TRBV6-4 | - | TGTGCCAGCAGTGTTTATGCAGGGGGCGGTGGCTACACCTTC | CASSVYAGGGGYTF
TRBD1 | TRBJ2-5 | TRBV7-3 | - | TGTGCCAGCAGCTCCCGGGACAGACCCAAGGAAGAGACCCAGTACTTC | CASSSRDRPKEETQYF
TRBD2 | TRBJ2-1 | TRBV2 | - | TGTGCCAGCAGCCCCACGGGGGGGCTCTACAATGAGCAGTTCTTC | CASSPTGGLYNEQFF
- | TRBJ2-5 | TRBV5-1 | - | TGCGCCAGCAGCTTGGGACAGATACAAGAGACCCAGTACTTC | CASSLGQIQETQYF
- | TRBJ2-1 | TRBV5-4 | once | TGTGCCAGCAGCTTGACTGGGGATGAGCAGTTCTTC | CASSLTGDEQFF
TRBD1 | TRBJ2-5 | TRBV30 | - | TGTGCCTGGAGCGCCGACAGGGGGCCCCGGGAGACCCAGTACTTC | CAWSADRGPRETQYF
- | TRBJ2-4 | TRBV4-2 | - | TGTGCCAGCAGCCAAGACCTCCATCTAGGGGGACCGGTTCAGTACTTC | CASSQDLHLGGPVQYF
- | TRBJ1-1 | TRBV4-1 | few | TGCGCCAGCAGCCCCCTGGATCGCACTGAAGCTTTCTTT | CASSPLDRTEAFF
TRBD1 | TRBJ2-2 | TRBV19 | - | TGTGCCAGTACCCTGATGGGACAGGGTAATTCCGGGGAGCTGTTTTTT | CASTLMGQGNSGELFF
TRBD2 | TRBJ2-1 | TRBV13 | - | TGTGCCAGCAGCCGATGGGAGGGGTCTAGCGGGAATAATGAGCAGTTCTTC | CASSRWEGSSGNNEQFF
- | TRBJ2-6 | TRBV5-6 | - | TGTGCCAGCAGCTCAGGGGTATCTGGGGCCAACGTCCTGACTTTC | CASSSGVSGANVLTF
- | TRBJ1-5 | TRBV5-6 | - | TGTGCCAGCAGCACACAGGTGTCGGCTCAGCCCCAGCATTTT | CASSTQVSAQPQHF
- | TRBJ2-1 | TRBV5-6 | - | TGTGCCAGCAGTTGGGGGAGGCACGAGCAGTTCTTC | CASSWGRHEQFF
- | TRBJ1-5 | TRBV5-4 | - | TGTGCCAGCAGCTTAGAAGCGGGGCTGGGAGGTGGCAATCAGCCCCAGCATTTT | CASSLEAGLGGGNQPQHF
- | TRBJ2-3 | TRBV11-3 | - | TGTGCCAGCAGCTTAAGTCCGGGAGATACGCAGTATTTT | CASSLSPGDTQYF
TRBD1 | TRBJ1-1 | TRBV6-5 | - | TGTGCCAGCAGAGGACAGGGACCGAACACTGAAGCTTTCTTT | CASRGQGPNTEAFF
- | TRBJ1-2 | TRBV19 | once | TGTGCCAGTAGTACCTCCCGGGACGGCTTGACGGGCTACACCTTC | CASSTSRDGLTGYTF
TRBD1 | TRBJ1-2 | TRBV28 | - | TGTGCCAGCAGTCTCCCGGGACAGGCAATCGACTATGGCTACACCTTC | CASSLPGQAIDYGYTF
- | TRBJ2-7 | TRBV6-5 | once | TGTGCCAGCACAGGACGGGAGAGCTCCTACGAGCAGTACTTC | CASTGRESSYEQYF
- | TRBJ1-1 | TRBV5-1 | - | TGCGCCAGCAGCCTACAGGTGCTGAACACTGAAGCTTTCTTT | CASSLQVLNTEAFF
- | TRBJ1-5 | TRBV11-2 | - | TGTGCCAGCAGCCTCCGCGACAGGAAGCATTTT | CASSLRDRKHF
TRBD1 | TRBJ2-2 | TRBV9 | once | TGTGCCAGCAGCGTAGGCGGACAGGGGGCCGGGGAGCTGTTTTTT | CASSVGGQGAGELFF
- | TRBJ1-2 | TRBV6-5 | - | TGTGCCAGCAGTTACGGGCTGGGTCTGGGGTATGGCTACACCTTC | CASSYGLGLGYGYTF
TRBD1 | TRBJ2-3 | TRBV10-3 | - | TGTGCCATCAGTGAGTCATTCGGGACAGGGGGCTTTCTGGCAGATACGCAGTATTTT | CAISESFGTGGFLADTQYF
- | TRBJ1-2 | TRBV7-8 | once | TGTGCCAGCAGGGGGGCCGACTATGGCTACACCTTC | CASRGADYGYTF
TRBD1 | TRBJ1-2 | TRBV19 | - | TGTGCCAGTACCCCGGGGTCAGGGGGAATTTATGGCTACACCTTC | CASTPGSGGIYGYTF
- | TRBJ2-5 | TRBV5-1 | - | TGCGCCAGCAGCTTGACGACAGCTCGGGAGACCCAGTACTTC | CASSLTTARETQYF
TRBD2 | TRBJ2-3 | TRBV7-2 | - | TGTGCCAGCAGCTTTACGGGGGGGGCTCTAGATACGCAGTATTTT | CASSFTGGALDTQYF
- | TRBJ1-2 | TRBV10-1 | - | TGCGCCAGCAGAAGAAAAGACAGCTATGGCTACACCTTC | CASRRKDSYGYTF
- | TRBJ2-3 | TRBV29-1 | - | TGCAGCGTTCGAGCGGGAGATACGCAGTATTTT | CSVRAGDTQYF
- | TRBJ1-1 | TRBV7-2 | few | TGTGCCAGCAGCTTAGTGTCGGGGGAAGCTTTCTTT | CASSLVSGEAFF
- | TRBJ2-1 | TRBV6-1 | - | TGTGCCAGCAGTGCCCCCTCACAGCTTTTCTCCTACAATGAGCAGTTCTTC | CASSAPSQLFSYNEQFF
TRBD2 | TRBJ2-1 | TRBV7-3 | - | TGTGCCAGCAGCCGCGAGGGACTAGCGGGACCCAATGAGCAGTTCTTC | CASSREGLAGPNEQFF
TRBD2 | TRBJ2-1 | TRBV7-2 | - | TGTGCCAGCAGCAAGAGACCGGGACTAGCGGCCAATGAGCAGTTCTTC | CASSKRPGLAANEQFF
- | TRBJ1-5 | TRBV21-1 | - | - | CASTLCRVFGYGNQPQHF
TRBD1 | TRBJ1-5 | TRBV7-2 | - | TGTGCCAGCAGCTTCGACAGGGGAACAAGGCCCCAGCATTTT | CASSFDRGTRPQHF
- | TRBJ1-4 | TRBV7-9 | - | TGTGCCAGCAGCTTAGCTGGTACTAATGAAAAACTGTTTTTT | CASSLAGTNEKLFF
- | TRBJ2-7 | TRBV7-9 | - | TGTGCCAGCAGCTTAGTGGCTAGCGTGACCGAGCAGTACTTC | CASSLVASVTEQYF
- | TRBJ1-2 | TRBV25-1 | - | TGTGCCAGCAGTGAAAGACAGGACAACTATGGCTACACCTTC | CASSERQDNYGYTF
- | TRBJ2-1 | TRBV29-1 | - | TGCAGCGTGTGGCCCTCCCAGCAGTTCTTC | CSVWPSQQFF
TRBD1 | TRBJ2-5 | TRBV24-1 | - | TGTGCCACCAGTAGTAGGGACAGGTGGGAGACCCAGTACTTC | CATSSRDRWETQYF
- | TRBJ2-3 | TRBV5-8 | - | TGTGCCAGCGAACAGGACGTAACGCAGTATTTT | CASEQDVTQYF
- | TRBJ1-2 | TRBV4-1 | - | TGCGCCAGCAGCCAAGTTCAGGGTGTCTATGGCTACACCTTC | CASSQVQGVYGYTF
- | TRBJ2-1 | TRBV4-1 | - | TGCGCCAGCAGCCAGGACCCCAAGGCGATCAATGAGCAGTTCTTC | CASSQDPKAINEQFF
TRBD1 | TRBJ1-1 | TRBV5-5 | - | TGTGCCAGCAGCTTGGCGGCAGGGGGCCACACTGAAGCTTTCTTT | CASSLAAGGHTEAFF
- | TRBJ2-3 | TRBV6-1 | - | TGTGCCAGCAGTGAAGTAGGAGGGGGCGGCACAGATACGCAGTATTTT | CASSEVGGGGTDTQYF
TRBD2 | TRBJ2-2 | TRBV4-2 | - | TGTGCCAGCAGCCGGGAGCGGGGGGGACCCGGGGAGCTGTTTTTT | CASSRERGGPGELFF
- | TRBJ2-1 | TRBV14 | - | TGTGCCAGCAGCCAAGATAAGGGGCACTACAATGAGCAGTTCTTC | CASSQDKGHYNEQFF
TRBD1 | TRBJ1-3 | TRBV7-2 | - | TGTGCCAGCAGCTACCGGACAGGGGTCTCTGGAAACACCATATATTTT | CASSYRTGVSGNTIYF
TRBD2 | TRBJ2-5 | TRBV4-3 | - | TGCGCCAGCAGCCAGAACCTCTTAGCGGGGGGGCTAGAGACCCAGTACTTC | CASSQNLLAGGLETQYF
TRBD1 | TRBJ2-2 | TRBV9 | - | TGTGCCAGCAGCGCATCCGGGACAGCCCCGAGTACCGGGGAGCTGTTTTTT | CASSASGTAPSTGELFF
- | TRBJ2-7 | TRBV7-9 | - | TGTGCCAGCAGCCAAAGACAGTCCATCTACGAGCAGTACTTC | CASSQRQSIYEQYF
- | TRBJ2-2 | TRBV5-1 | - | TGCGCCAGCAGCGAGGACGGTCATACGGGGGAGCTGTTTTTT | CASSEDGHTGELFF
TRBD2 | TRBJ2-1 | TRBV5-1 | - | TGCGCCAGCAGGCCGGGACTAGCGGGGAGCAATGAGCAGTTCTTC | CASRPGLAGSNEQFF